This section outlines one TCR beta chain sequence together with its context. TCRdb ran MiXCR on the RACE reads and lists one entry per CDR3 protein. The profile shows about 160,000 distinct CDR3 sequences, 28% of them singletons. The CDR3 covers 17 residues. Germline V CDR1 and CDR2: SEHNR, FQNEAQ (reference sequence). V gave up 5 bases and J gave up 8 bases, with 24 bases separating them. The data stem from a study of human T cells and chemical hapten exposure. Time point here: patch test 3, about 24 weeks after DPC sensitization. Treatment in this sample: therapeutic diphenylcyclopropenone sensitization with weekly scalp DPC. Each donor was an alopecia patient between 18 and 70 years of age who qualified for DPC.

This sequence was found in a woman younger than 30 with alopecia areata. Some clones in this sample may be carry-over from other donors' samples. Here the sequenced sample was whole blood, taken in connection with sensitization to the hapten diphenylcyclopropenone (DPC). The chain links TRBV7-9 to TRBJ1-4; possible D gene TRBD1, 5 bases. The CDR3 sequence: CASSPGLSGTLREKLFF. Here the CDR3 DNA reads TGTGCCAGCAGCCCAGGGCTGTCCGGGACTCTAAGGGAAAAACTGTTTTTT.